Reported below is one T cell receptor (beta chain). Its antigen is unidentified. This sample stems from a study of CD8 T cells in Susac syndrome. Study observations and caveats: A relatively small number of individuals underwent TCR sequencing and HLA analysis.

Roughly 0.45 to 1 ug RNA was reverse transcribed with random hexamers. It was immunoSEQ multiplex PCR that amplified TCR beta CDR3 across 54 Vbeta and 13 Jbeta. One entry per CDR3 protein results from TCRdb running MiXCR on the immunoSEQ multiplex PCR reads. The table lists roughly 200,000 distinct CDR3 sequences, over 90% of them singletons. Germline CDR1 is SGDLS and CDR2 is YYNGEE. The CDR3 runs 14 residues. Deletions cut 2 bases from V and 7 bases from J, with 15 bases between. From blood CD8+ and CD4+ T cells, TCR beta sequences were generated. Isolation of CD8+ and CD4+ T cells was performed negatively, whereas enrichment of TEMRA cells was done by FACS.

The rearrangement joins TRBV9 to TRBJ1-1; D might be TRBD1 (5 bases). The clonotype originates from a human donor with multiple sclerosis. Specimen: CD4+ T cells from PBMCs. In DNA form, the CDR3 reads TGTGCCAGCAGCGTCGACCCGGGGACGGGTGAAGCTTTCTTT. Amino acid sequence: CASSVDPGTGEAFF.